Listed below are T cell receptor beta chains from one sample, sequenced in a study of T-cell reconstitution after alpha-beta-depleted transplantation in children. TCRdb reprocessed the PCR reads with MiXCR, giving one entry per CDR3 protein. The table shows some 600,000 distinct CDR3 sequences, with 10% to 15% occurring only once. The sample here was PBMCs, mostly from graft donor cells, taken 360 days after TCRalphabeta/CD19-depleted stem cell transplant. The source of these receptors is a male patient younger than 18 who had a stem cell transplant for acute myeloid leukemia, so the T cells may come from the graft donor. The CDR3 runs from the conserved cysteine through the conserved F or W. The order of the fields is J gene, clone size, D gene, V gene, CDR3 protein, CDR3 DNA. D genes are given only for firm matches. The size field is filled for only some rows; it gives once, few, many or a size class.

>TRBJ2-1|few|.|TRBV11-3
CASSLVGPPPRGYNEQFF
TGTGCCAGCAGCTTGGTCGGGCCTCCGCCGCGGGGTTACAATGAGCAGTTCTTC
>TRBJ2-7|.|TRBD2|TRBV20-1
CSAPTSGSDRSEQYF
TGCAGTGCCCCTACTAGCGGGAGTGATCGCAGCGAGCAGTACTTC
>TRBJ2-1|.|TRBD2|TRBV20-1
CSARDQRLAGVKEQFF
TGCAGTGCTAGAGATCAGAGACTAGCGGGAGTGAAGGAGCAGTTCTTC
>TRBJ2-3|few|TRBD2|TRBV7-2
CASSLLGLAGYTDTQYF
TGTGCCAGCAGCTTGTTGGGACTAGCGGGGTACACAGATACGCAGTATTTT
>TRBJ2-3|few|.|TRBV7-9
CASSSFAGAGTDTQYF
TGTGCCAGCAGCTCCTTTGCGGGGGCGGGCACAGATACGCAGTATTTT
>TRBJ2-2|many|TRBD2|TRBV6-2/TRBV6-3
CASSYSTFLTTSGRTGELFF
TGTGCCAGCAGTTACTCGACTTTTCTTACTACTAGCGGGAGAACCGGGGAGCTGTTTTTT
>TRBJ2-3|many|TRBD2|TRBV12-3/TRBV12-4
CASSHKGSGRGTDTQYF
TGTGCCAGCAGCCACAAGGGTAGCGGGAGAGGGACAGATACGCAGTATTTT
>TRBJ2-1|many|.|TRBV7-6
CASSLRAVSSYNEQFF
TGTGCCAGCAGCTTAAGAGCGGTTAGCTCCTACAATGAGCAGTTCTTC
>TRBJ2-3|few|.|TRBV20-1
CSAKITDTQYF
TGCAGTGCCAAGATCACAGATACGCAGTATTTT
>TRBJ2-1|few|.|TRBV14
CASSPGWALLVGNEQFF
TGTGCCAGCAGCCCAGGATGGGCTCTACTCGTCGGCAATGAGCAGTTCTTC
>TRBJ2-2|many|.|TRBV6-5
CASNPASGELFF
TGTGCCAGCAACCCAGCGTCCGGGGAGCTGTTTTTT
>TRBJ2-2|.|TRBD2|TRBV7-6
CASSPRLAGDYGTGELFF
TGTGCCAGCAGCCCGAGACTAGCGGGAGACTATGGGACCGGGGAGCTGTTTTTT
>TRBJ2-3|.|.|TRBV3-1
CASSQDKDRLQDTQYF
TGTGCCAGCAGCCAAGATAAGGACCGACTCCAGGATACGCAGTATTTT
>TRBJ1-4|.|.|TRBV4-3
CASSFGGTEKLFF
TGCGCCAGCAGCTTTGGAGGGACGGAAAAACTGTTTTTT
>TRBJ2-7|few|.|TRBV20-1
CSATWTQLTYEQYF
TGCAGTGCTACCTGGACCCAGTTAACGTACGAGCAGTACTTC
>TRBJ2-7|few|.|TRBV5-4
CASSLGGKVEQYF
TGTGCCAGCAGCTTGGGCGGGAAAGTCGAGCAGTACTTC
>TRBJ2-6|few|.|TRBV7-9
CASRGYVATGGANVLTF
TGTGCCAGCAGGGGTTATGTAGCGACCGGTGGGGCCAACGTCCTGACTTTC
>TRBJ2-1|many|TRBD2|TRBV15
CATSRTSGSLNEQFF
TGTGCCACCAGCAGGACTAGCGGGAGTTTAAATGAGCAGTTCTTC
>TRBJ2-7|many|TRBD2|TRBV24-1
CATSDPNRAGVPYEQYF
TGTGCCACCAGTGATCCGAATCGCGCGGGAGTGCCCTACGAGCAGTACTTC
>TRBJ2-1|few|.|TRBV3-1
CASSRGRVNEQFF
TGTGCCAGCAGCCGTGGACGGGTCAATGAGCAGTTCTTC
>TRBJ2-7|few|TRBD2|TRBV6-5
CASSYGLASSSYEQYF
TGTGCCAGCAGTTATGGACTAGCGTCCAGCTCCTACGAGCAGTACTTC
>TRBJ2-7|many|TRBD2|TRBV2
CASPGLAGHEQYF
TGTGCCAGTCCTGGACTAGCGGGCCACGAGCAGTACTTC
>TRBJ2-7|few|.|TRBV4-3
CASSQDPMSYEQYF
TGCGCCAGCAGCCAAGATCCCATGAGCTACGAGCAGTACTTC
>TRBJ1-2|few|.|TRBV6-2/TRBV6-3
CASSHGRPQGTF
TGTGCCAGCAGCCACGGGAGGCCCCAAGGGACCTTC
>TRBJ2-5|many|TRBD2|TRBV6-5
CASSYSPSGSGETQYF
TGTGCCAGCAGTTACTCACCTAGCGGGAGTGGAGAGACCCAGTACTTC
>TRBJ2-3|.|TRBD2|TRBV15
CATSRVGSGSTDTQYF
TGTGCCACCAGCAGAGTAGGTAGCGGGAGCACAGATACGCAGTATTTT
>TRBJ2-7|.|TRBD2|TRBV12-3/TRBV12-4
CASSRAGGGAYEQYF
TGTGCCAGCAGCAGAGCGGGAGGTGGGGCCTACGAGCAGTACTTC
>TRBJ1-1|.|TRBD1|TRBV12-5
CASGLDQGASTEAFF
TGTGCTAGTGGTTTGGATCAGGGGGCGAGCACTGAAGCTTTCTTT
>TRBJ2-2|.|TRBD2|TRBV7-3
CASSPLLPRLAGMNTGELFF
TGTGCCAGCAGCCCCCTTCTTCCCCGACTAGCGGGAATGAACACCGGGGAGCTGTTTTTT
>TRBJ2-5|few|.|TRBV20-1
CSASKGWDAGPQYF
TGCAGTGCTAGTAAGGGGTGGGACGCGGGACCCCAGTACTTC
>TRBJ2-4|once|TRBD1|TRBV20-1
CSARDPAGTGGKNIQYF
TGCAGTGCTAGAGATCCTGCCGGGACAGGGGGCAAAAACATTCAGTACTTC
>TRBJ1-4|few|TRBD1|TRBV11-2
CASSFDRGPANEKLFF
TGTGCCAGCAGCTTCGACAGGGGGCCGGCTAATGAAAAACTGTTTTTT
>TRBJ1-5|few|.|TRBV20-1
CSVRAQYSNQPQHF
TGCAGTGTAAGGGCACAGTATAGCAATCAGCCCCAGCATTTT
>TRBJ2-3|many|.|TRBV28
CASSPRVTTQYF
TGTGCCAGCAGTCCCAGGGTAACGACGCAGTATTTT
>TRBJ2-5|.|.|TRBV20-1
CSASSGAGTGETQYF
TGCAGTGCTAGTTCGGGGGCAGGCACGGGGGAGACCCAGTACTTC
>TRBJ2-7|.|TRBD2|TRBV5-1
CASSAEAAGIYEQYF
TGCGCCAGCAGCGCCGAAGCAGCGGGGATCTACGAGCAGTACTTC
>TRBJ2-1|few|TRBD1|TRBV10-3
CATGQAYNEQFF
TGTGCCACGGGACAGGCTTACAATGAGCAGTTCTTC
>TRBJ2-1|.|.|TRBV20-1
CSVSSAHEQFF
TGCAGTGTTTCTAGCGCCCATGAGCAGTTCTTC
>TRBJ1-2|once|.|TRBV15
CATSRDRGVGRDRYGYTF
TGTGCCACCAGCAGAGATAGAGGGGTCGGCAGGGATCGCTATGGCTACACCTTC
>TRBJ2-3|many|TRBD2|TRBV4-2
CASSAGLAGFSTDTQYF
TGTGCCAGCAGCGCCGGACTAGCGGGTTTTAGCACAGATACGCAGTATTTT
>TRBJ1-6|many|.|TRBV12-3/TRBV12-4
CASTQGGVMAPLHF
TGTGCCAGCACCCAAGGAGGTGTTATGGCCCCCCTCCACTTT
>TRBJ2-1|few|.|TRBV29-1
CSVAREAYNEQFF
TGCAGCGTTGCGCGGGAAGCCTACAATGAGCAGTTCTTC
>TRBJ2-7|few|.|TRBV7-2
CASSLEGTNSYEQYF
TGTGCCAGCAGCTTAGAGGGGACCAACTCCTACGAGCAGTACTTC
>TRBJ2-5|few|TRBD2|TRBV12-3/TRBV12-4
CASARTSQETQYF
TGTGCCAGCGCCCGGACTAGTCAAGAGACCCAGTACTTC
>TRBJ1-1|.|TRBD1|TRBV29-1
CSVEQGRATEAFF
TGCAGCGTGGAACAGGGGAGGGCCACTGAAGCTTTCTTT
>TRBJ2-1|.|.|TRBV18
CASSPLGPIYNEQFF
TGTGCCAGCTCACCACTGGGACCTATCTACAATGAGCAGTTCTTC
>TRBJ2-7|.|TRBD1|TRBV7-9
CASSSRLGTGYEQYF
TGTGCCAGCAGCTCCCGGTTGGGGACAGGCTACGAGCAGTACTTC
>TRBJ2-2|few|TRBD1|TRBV3-1
CATSTSRGRRGGTGELFF
TGTGCCACCTCAACGTCGAGGGGGCGCAGGGGTGGCACCGGGGAGCTGTTTTTT
>TRBJ2-3|few|.|TRBV7-9
CASSYFDTQYF
TGTGCCAGCAGCTACTTTGATACGCAGTATTTT
>TRBJ1-3|few|.|TRBV12-3/TRBV12-4
CASTVWGSGNTIYF
TGTGCCAGCACCGTGTGGGGCTCTGGAAACACCATATATTTT
>TRBJ1-5|many|.|TRBV28
CASRGRYSNQPQHF
TGTGCCAGCAGAGGACGGTATAGCAATCAGCCCCAGCATTTT
>TRBJ2-2|.|.|TRBV9
CASSSWENTGELFF
TGTGCCAGCAGCTCCTGGGAGAACACCGGGGAGCTGTTTTTT
>TRBJ2-7|few|.|TRBV29-1
CSVAGTAIYEQYF
TGCAGCGTTGCCGGGACGGCCATCTACGAGCAGTACTTC
>TRBJ1-1|few|TRBD1|TRBV28
CASSSPGQGAKTEAFF
TGTGCCAGCAGTTCCCCCGGACAGGGGGCGAAAACTGAAGCTTTCTTT